Listed below are T cell receptor beta chains from one sample, sequenced in a study of beta chain features in type 1 diabetes. Assay used: immunoSEQ multiplex PCR; TCRdb lists only in-frame clones, some missing. The data hold some 410,000 clones, with around 13% observed a single time. Material for sequencing was naive CD4+ T cells from blood. These receptor sequences come from a man younger than 45 in good health. The CDR3 runs from the conserved cysteine through the conserved F or W. D genes are given only for firm matches. Expanded clones are given a class, and other clones once, few, many or no size at all.

V gene	D gene	clone size	J gene	CDR3 protein	CDR3 DNA
TRBV30	TRBD1	NA	TRBJ2-3	CAWSADRGLIDTQYF	TGTGCCTGGAGCGCAGACAGGGGGCTAATAGATACGCAGTATTTT
TRBV7-4	NA	NA	TRBJ1-2	CASSPLRQLSYGYTF	TGTGCCAGCAGCCCTCTGAGGCAGTTGAGCTATGGCTACACCTTC
TRBV7-9	NA	many	TRBJ2-3	CASSSSTDTQYF	TGTGCCAGCAGCTCGAGTACAGATACGCAGTATTTT
TRBV7-2	TRBD2	few	TRBJ2-2	CASTTGGVYTGELFF	TGTGCCAGCACCACGGGAGGAGTTTACACCGGGGAGCTGTTTTTT
TRBV2	NA	few	TRBJ2-1	CASSIRGKQFF	TGTGCCAGCAGCATAAGGGGGAAGCAGTTCTTC
TRBV19	NA	few	TRBJ2-4	CASSIWGEWNF	TGTGCCAGTAGTATATGGGGGGAGTGGAACTTC
TRBV4-3	NA	NA	TRBJ1-2	CASSQVGAYGYTF	TGCGCCAGCAGCCAAGTGGGGGCCTATGGCTACACCTTC
TRBV18	TRBD2	NA	TRBJ2-2	CASSRGLAELFF	TGTGCCAGCTCACGGGGACTAGCGGAGCTGTTTTTT
TRBV30	NA	few	TRBJ1-3	CAWSVRLTVLGNTIYF	TGTGCCTGGAGTGTACGGTTAACAGTCCTTGGAAACACCATATATTTT
TRBV7-2	NA	NA	TRBJ2-5	CASSSRGLGQETQYF	TGTGCCAGCAGCTCCCGAGGACTGGGGCAAGAGACCCAGTACTTC
TRBV30	NA	few	TRBJ2-3	CAWSTSGPTQYF	NA
TRBV9	TRBD2	few	TRBJ2-6	CASSPRGLAAHSGANVLTF	TGTGCCAGCAGCCCGAGGGGACTAGCGGCCCACTCTGGGGCCAACGTCCTGACTTTC
TRBV10-3	TRBD1	NA	TRBJ1-1	CAITRTGTTEAFF	TGTGCCATCACAAGGACAGGGACGACTGAAGCTTTCTTT
TRBV29-1	TRBD1	NA	TRBJ1-1	CSVLRDRNTEAFF	TGCAGCGTCCTCCGGGACAGGAACACTGAAGCTTTCTTT
TRBV27	NA	few	TRBJ2-7	CASSASPRVSYEQYF	TGTGCCAGCAGTGCAAGCCCCAGGGTCTCCTACGAGCAGTACTTC
TRBV7-9	NA	few	TRBJ1-5	CASSLAGGNQPQHF	TGTGCCAGCAGCTTGGCAGGGGGCAATCAGCCCCAGCATTTT
TRBV2	TRBD1	NA	TRBJ1-6	CASSELGQGVRNSPLHF	TGTGCCAGCAGTGAATTGGGACAGGGGGTGCGGAATTCACCCCTCCACTTT
TRBV14	NA	few	TRBJ1-1	CASSQDLGTEAFF	TGTGCCAGCAGCCAAGATCTCGGCACTGAAGCTTTCTTT
TRBV10-3	TRBD2	few	TRBJ2-1	CAIRTGLAASEQFF	TGTGCCATCAGAACGGGACTAGCAGCTTCTGAGCAGTTCTTC
TRBV30	NA	few	TRBJ1-1	CAWTPGSPEAFF	TGTGCCTGGACCCCAGGTAGCCCTGAAGCTTTCTTT
TRBV4-2	NA	NA	TRBJ1-1	CASSRQVGEGSEAFF	TGTGCCAGCAGCCGCCAAGTAGGGGAAGGGAGTGAAGCTTTCTTT
TRBV7-8	NA	NA	TRBJ1-1	CASSLRGTEAFF	TGTGCCAGCAGCTTGAGGGGCACTGAAGCTTTCTTT
TRBV7-2	TRBD1	NA	TRBJ1-4	CASSFRGTGNEKLFF	TGTGCCAGCAGCTTCCGCGGGACAGGGAATGAAAAACTGTTTTTT